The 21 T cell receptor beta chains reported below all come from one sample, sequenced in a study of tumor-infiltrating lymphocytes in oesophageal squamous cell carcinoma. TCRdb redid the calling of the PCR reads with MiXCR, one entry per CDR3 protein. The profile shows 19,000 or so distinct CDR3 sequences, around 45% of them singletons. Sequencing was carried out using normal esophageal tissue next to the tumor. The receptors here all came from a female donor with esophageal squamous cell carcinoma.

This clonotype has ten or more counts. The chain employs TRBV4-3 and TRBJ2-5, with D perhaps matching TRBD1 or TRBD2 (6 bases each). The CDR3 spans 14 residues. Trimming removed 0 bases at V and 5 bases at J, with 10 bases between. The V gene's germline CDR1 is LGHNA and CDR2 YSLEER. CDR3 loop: CASSQDWGAETQYF. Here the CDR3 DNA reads TGCGCCAGCAGCCAAGATTGGGGGGCGGAGACCCAGTACTTC.

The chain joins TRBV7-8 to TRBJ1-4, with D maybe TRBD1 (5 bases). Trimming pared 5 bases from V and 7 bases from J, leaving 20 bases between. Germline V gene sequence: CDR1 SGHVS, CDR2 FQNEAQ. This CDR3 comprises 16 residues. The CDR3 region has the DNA TGTGCCAGCAGCCCTCGGGGGGGTGGGTGGAGTGAAAAACTGTTTTTT. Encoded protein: CASSPRGGGWSEKLFF.

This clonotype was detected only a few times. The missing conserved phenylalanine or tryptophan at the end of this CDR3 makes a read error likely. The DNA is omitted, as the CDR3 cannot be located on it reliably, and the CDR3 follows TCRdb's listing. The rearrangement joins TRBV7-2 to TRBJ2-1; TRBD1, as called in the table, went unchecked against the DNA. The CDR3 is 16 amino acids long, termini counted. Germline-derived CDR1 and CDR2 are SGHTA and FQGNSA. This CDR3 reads CASSLDGQLYGYTFGS.

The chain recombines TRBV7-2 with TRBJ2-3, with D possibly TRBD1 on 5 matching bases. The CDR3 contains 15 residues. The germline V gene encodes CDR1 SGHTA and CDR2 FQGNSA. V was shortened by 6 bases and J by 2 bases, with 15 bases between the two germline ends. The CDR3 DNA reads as TGTGCCAGCAGGCCGGACACTTCTACCACAGATACGCAGTATTTT. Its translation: CASRPDTSTTDTQYF.

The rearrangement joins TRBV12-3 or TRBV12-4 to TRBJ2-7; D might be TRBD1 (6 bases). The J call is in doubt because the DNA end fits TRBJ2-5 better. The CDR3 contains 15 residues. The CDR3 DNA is TGTGCCAGCAGTCCGATGACAGGCAACCAAGAGACCCAGTACTTC. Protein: CASSPMTGNQETQYF.

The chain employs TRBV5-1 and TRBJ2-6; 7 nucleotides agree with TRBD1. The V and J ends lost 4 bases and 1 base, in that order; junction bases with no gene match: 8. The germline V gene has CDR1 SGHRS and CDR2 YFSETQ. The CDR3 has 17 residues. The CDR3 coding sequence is TGCGCCAGCAGCGGGGGACAGATCGGTTCTGGGGCCAACGTCCTGACTTTC. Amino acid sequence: CASSGGQIGSGANVLTF.

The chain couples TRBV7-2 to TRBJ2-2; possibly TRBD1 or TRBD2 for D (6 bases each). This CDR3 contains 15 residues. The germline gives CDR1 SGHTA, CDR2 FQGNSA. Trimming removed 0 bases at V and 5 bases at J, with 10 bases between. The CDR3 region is CASSLAGGITGELFF. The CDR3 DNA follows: TGTGCCAGCAGCTTAGCGGGGGGCATTACCGGGGAGCTGTTTTTT.

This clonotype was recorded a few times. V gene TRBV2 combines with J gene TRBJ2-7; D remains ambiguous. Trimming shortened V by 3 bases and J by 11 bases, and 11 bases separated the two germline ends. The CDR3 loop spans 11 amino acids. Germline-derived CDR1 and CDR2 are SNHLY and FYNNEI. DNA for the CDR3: TGTGCCAGCAGTGAGACCCTGAACGAGTACTTC. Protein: CASSETLNEYF. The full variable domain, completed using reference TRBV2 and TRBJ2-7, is EPEVTQTPSHQVTQMGQEVILRCVPISNHLYFYWYRQILGQKVEFLVSFYNNEISEKSEIFDDQFSVERPDGSNFTLKIRSTKLEDSAMYFCASSETLNEYFGPGTRLTVT.

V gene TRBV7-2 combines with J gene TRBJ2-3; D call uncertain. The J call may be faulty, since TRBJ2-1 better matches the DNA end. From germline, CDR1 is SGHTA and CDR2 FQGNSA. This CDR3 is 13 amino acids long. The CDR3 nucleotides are TGTGCCAGCAGCTCCCGGACCGGGCTCGAGCAGTTCTTC. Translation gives CASSSRTGLEQFF.

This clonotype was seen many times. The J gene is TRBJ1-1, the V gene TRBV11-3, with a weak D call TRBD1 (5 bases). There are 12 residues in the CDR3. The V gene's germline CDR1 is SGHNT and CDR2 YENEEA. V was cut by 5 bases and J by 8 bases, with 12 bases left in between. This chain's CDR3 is CASSKRWGEAFF. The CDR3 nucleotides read TGTGCCAGCAGCAAAAGATGGGGCGAAGCTTTCTTT.

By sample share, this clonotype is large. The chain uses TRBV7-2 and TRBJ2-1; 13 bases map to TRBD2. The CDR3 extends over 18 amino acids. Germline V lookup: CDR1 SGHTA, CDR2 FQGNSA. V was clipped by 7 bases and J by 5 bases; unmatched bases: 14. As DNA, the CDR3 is TGTGCCAGCACCATACTAGCGGGGGGGGTCGGGGGCCACAATGAGCAGTTCTTC. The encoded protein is CASTILAGGVGGHNEQFF.

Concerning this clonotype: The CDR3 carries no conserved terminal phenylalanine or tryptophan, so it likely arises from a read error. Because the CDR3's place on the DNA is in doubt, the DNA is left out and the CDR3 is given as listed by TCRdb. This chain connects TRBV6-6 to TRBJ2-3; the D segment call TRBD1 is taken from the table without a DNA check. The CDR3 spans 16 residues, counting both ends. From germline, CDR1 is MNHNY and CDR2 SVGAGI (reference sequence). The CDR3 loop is CASSYSRRGDEQYFGP.

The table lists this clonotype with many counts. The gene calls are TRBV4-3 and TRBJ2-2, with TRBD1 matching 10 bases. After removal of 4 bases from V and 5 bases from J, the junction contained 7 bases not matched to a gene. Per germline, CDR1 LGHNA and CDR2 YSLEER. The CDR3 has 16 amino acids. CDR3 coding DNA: TGCGCCAGCAGCCGTCCGGGGACAGGGGATACCGGGGAGCTGTTTTTT. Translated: CASSRPGTGDTGELFF.

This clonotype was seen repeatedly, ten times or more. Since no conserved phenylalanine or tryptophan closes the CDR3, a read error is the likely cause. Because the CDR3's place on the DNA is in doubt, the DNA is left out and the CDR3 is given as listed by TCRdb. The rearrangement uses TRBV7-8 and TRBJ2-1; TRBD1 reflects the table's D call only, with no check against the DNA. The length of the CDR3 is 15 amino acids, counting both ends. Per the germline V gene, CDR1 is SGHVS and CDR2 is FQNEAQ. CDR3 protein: CASTLQGSYGYTFGS.

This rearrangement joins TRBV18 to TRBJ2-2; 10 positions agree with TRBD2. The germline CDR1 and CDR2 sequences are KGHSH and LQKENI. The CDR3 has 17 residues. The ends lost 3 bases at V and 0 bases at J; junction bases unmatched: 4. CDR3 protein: CASSPPGLASNTGELFF. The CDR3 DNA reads TGTGCCAGCTCACCGCCGGGACTAGCGTCGAACACCGGGGAGCTGTTTTTT.

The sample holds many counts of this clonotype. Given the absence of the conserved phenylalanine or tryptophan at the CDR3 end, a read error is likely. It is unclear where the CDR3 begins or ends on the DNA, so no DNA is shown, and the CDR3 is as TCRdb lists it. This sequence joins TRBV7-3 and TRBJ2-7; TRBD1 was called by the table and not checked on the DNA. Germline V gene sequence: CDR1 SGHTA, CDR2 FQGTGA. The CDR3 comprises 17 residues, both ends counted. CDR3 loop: CASRSTPSVDYGYTFGS.

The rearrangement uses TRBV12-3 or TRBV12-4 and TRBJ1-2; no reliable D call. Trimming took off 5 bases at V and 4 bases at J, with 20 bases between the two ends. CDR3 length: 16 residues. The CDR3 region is CASSPPHPSGSYGYTF. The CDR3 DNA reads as TGTGCCAGCAGTCCCCCCCACCCGTCGGGAAGCTATGGCTACACCTTC.

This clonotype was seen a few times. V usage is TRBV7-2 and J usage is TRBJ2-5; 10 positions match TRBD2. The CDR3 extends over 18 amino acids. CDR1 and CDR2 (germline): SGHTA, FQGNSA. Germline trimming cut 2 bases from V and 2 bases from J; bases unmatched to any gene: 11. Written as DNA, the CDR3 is TGTGCCAGCAGCTTAAGGCCTAGCGGGAGAATGAGGCAAGAGACCCAGTACTTC. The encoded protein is CASSLRPSGRMRQETQYF.

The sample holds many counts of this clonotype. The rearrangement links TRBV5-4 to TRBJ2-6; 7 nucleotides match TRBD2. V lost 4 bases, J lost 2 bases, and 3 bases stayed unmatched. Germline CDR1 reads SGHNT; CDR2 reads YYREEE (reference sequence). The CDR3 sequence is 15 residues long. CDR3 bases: TGTGCCAGCAGCGTGGGGGGGGCTGGGGCCAACGTCCTGACTTTC. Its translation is CASSVGGAGANVLTF. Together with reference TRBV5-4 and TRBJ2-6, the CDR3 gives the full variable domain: ETGVTQSPTHLIKTRGQQVTLRCSSQSGHNTVSWYQQALGQGPQFIFQYYREEENGRGNFPPRFSGLQFPNYSSELNVNALELDDSALYLCASSVGGAGANVLTFGAGSRLTVL.

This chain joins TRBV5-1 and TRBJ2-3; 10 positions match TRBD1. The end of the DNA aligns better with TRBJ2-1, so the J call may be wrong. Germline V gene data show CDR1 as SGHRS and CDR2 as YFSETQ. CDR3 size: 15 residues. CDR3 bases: TGCGCCAGCAGCTTCGGACAGGGGGGATACAATGAGCAGTTCTTC. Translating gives CASSFGQGGYNEQFF.

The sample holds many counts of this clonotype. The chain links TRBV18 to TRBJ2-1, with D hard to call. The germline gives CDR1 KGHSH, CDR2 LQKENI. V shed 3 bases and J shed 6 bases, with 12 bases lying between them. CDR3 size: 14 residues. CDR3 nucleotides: TGTGCCAGCTCACCCCAGGCCCTAGGCAATGAGCAGTTCTTC. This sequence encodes CASSPQALGNEQFF.